This TCR beta chain was identified in a study of T cell repertoires in cytomegalovirus infection (dated by TCRdb to 2018 to 2020). Some background on the complete study: Because public TCR beta signatures pointed to carriage of CMV infection together with the matching HLA type, the HLA type of each donor mattered for the analysis. The full study reports these points: The ex vivo response was dominated by HLA-C-restricted CMV-specific TCR beta clonotypes, which also provided the single most frequent clonotype in two of eight donors. Carriers of CMV infection plus the relevant HLA type were discriminated by the cumulative frequency of public TCR beta family members in the study cohort and in an independent roughly 340-donor cohort.

Notes on this clonotype: The antigen it recognizes is unknown. The input lacks base qualities; no much larger clone sits a single base away.

The germline V gene provides CDR1 SGHTA and CDR2 FQGNSA. The germline ends are 17 bases apart after V is trimmed by 2 bases and J by 15 bases. Its CDR3 holds 13 amino acids, cysteine through phenylalanine. Here the CDR3 DNA is all that survives: 39 bases in frame from base 1. The instrument was an Illumina HiSeq 1500. The public reads were quality trimmed at Q25 with fastp and then assembled into clones with MiXCR by TCRdb, keeping productive beta chains. Every entry covers one CDR3 protein and lists the most common genes and DNA from its rows. The sample data list approximately 7,200 distinct CDR3 sequences, and 55% of these were observed just once. The ten largest clones take up around 72% of the sample.

The clonotype comes from a human donor in good health (CMV status not recorded). Some clones in this sample may be carry-over from other donors' samples. Sequencing was performed on PBMCs, sequenced either directly or after in vitro stimulation (not recorded which). The rearrangement combines TRBV7-2 with TRBJ2-1; the D gene is unclear. The CDR3: CASSLSSYNDMFF. The nucleotides are TGTGCCAGCAGCTTAAGCTCCTACAATGATATGTTCTTC.